This T cell receptor beta chain was observed in a study of blood T cells in healthy people across ages. Regarding the study as a whole: There was a strong correlation between TCR beta diversity and naive T cell percentage.

About this clonotype itself: Its target is unknown.

With a J-beta primer mix and a sample-barcoded 5' primer, a second PCR ran 7 to 11 cycles. TCRdb ran MiXCR on the 5' RACE reads and lists one entry per CDR3 protein. The sample has under 2 million distinct CDR3 sequences, roughly 32% seen once; the top ten hold 11%. This receptor was taken from a woman between 25 and 40 years old in good health. Material for sequencing was blood.

The CDR3 nucleotides read TGTGCCAGCAGTTACTCGATACAGGATCAGCCCCAGCATTTT. Encoded protein: CASSYSIQDQPQHF. This rearrangement joins TRBV6-6 to TRBJ1-5; weak D call: TRBD1 (5 bases). This CDR3 comprises 14 residues. CDR1 MNHNY and CDR2 SVGAGI come from the germline V gene (reference sequence). V lost 0 bases to trimming and J lost 5 bases, with 8 bases between them.